This TCR beta chain emerged from a study of graft-versus-host responses after intestinal transplantation. Overall study: Each recipient received a multivisceral, liver-intestinal, or isolated intestinal graft. Induction with anti-thymocyte globulin, then tacrolimus and steroids for roughly 3 years, was given to all recipients.

Study conclusions and caveats: Declining HvG levels early post-transplant were linked to peak circulating GvH clone levels. Allografts of one patient group, those with graft-donor T cell macrochimerism, had high graft-versus-host to host-versus-graft clonal ratios.

Method: immunoSEQ multiplex PCR; TCRdb's copy keeps in-frame clones and lacks some. This sample has just under 65,000 clones; more than 85% occur once, and the top ten carry about 1.7%. This CDR3 contains 20 residues. With V trimmed by 2 bases and J by 6 bases, 19 bases remained unmatched. Germline CDR1 and CDR2: SGHRS and YFSETQ. Remarks on this clone: The antigen is undetermined.

The material was unstimulated CD8+ T cells sorted from spleen or lymph node cells, obtained before transplant. The source of this sequence is a human donor who was the organ donor for an intestinal transplant. The rearrangement uses TRBV5-1 and TRBJ2-1, with TRBD1 identical over 11 bases. CDR3 amino acids: CASSFYLRDRGLSELNEQFF. Written as DNA, the CDR3 is TGCGCCAGCAGCTTTTACCTCCGGGACAGGGGGTTATCCGAACTCAATGAGCAGTTCTTC.